This TCR beta chain derives from a study of blood T cell repertoires in COVID-19. Trimming pared 2 bases from V and 4 bases from J, leaving 13 bases between. The germline V gene encodes CDR1 SGHTS and CDR2 YDEGEE. The length of the CDR3 is 14 residues. Method: immunoSEQ multiplex PCR; TCRdb's copy keeps in-frame clones and lacks some. The table lists hundreds of thousands of clones, more than 80% of them singletons. This rearrangement joins TRBV5-8 to TRBJ2-7; D gene uncertain. Sequencing used PBMCs or T cells enriched from blood (not recorded which). This receptor was obtained from a man between 18 and 29 years old who had recovered from COVID-19. Here the CDR3 reads CASSFSRPSYEQYF. CDR3 nucleotides: TGTGCCAGCAGCTTTAGCCGACCGTCGTACGAGCAGTACTTC.